A single sample gave rise to the 11 T cell receptor beta chains below, sequenced in a study of T cell responses to AZD1222 COVID-19 vaccine. Clones were sequenced by immunoSEQ multiplex PCR, and TCRdb holds only the in-frame ones, with some missing. The sample carries about 130,000 clones, about 92% recorded once. Sequenced material: peripheral blood, taken on day 0 of AZD1222 vaccination. These receptors all stem from an adult in good health.

The V and J genes are TRBV5-1 and TRBJ2-7, with D possibly being TRBD1 (5 bases). CDR3 length: 14 amino acids. Germline V lookup: CDR1 SGHRS, CDR2 YFSETQ. V lost 0 bases, J lost 5 bases, and 12 bases lay in between. The chain's CDR3 is CASSLEGIENEQYF. The CDR3 DNA is TGCGCCAGCAGCTTGGAGGGGATAGAGAACGAGCAGTACTTC.

The chain links TRBV30 to TRBJ1-5; 8 bases are shared with TRBD1. CDR3 length: 13 amino acids. V was clipped by 2 bases and J by 7 bases; unmatched bases: 4. The germline gives CDR1 GTSNPN, CDR2 SVGIG (reference sequence). The CDR3 DNA reads as TGTGCCTGGAGTTCAGGGGGCGGACAGCCCCAGCATTTT. Translation gives CAWSSGGGQPQHF.

The rearrangement joins TRBV4-2 to TRBJ1-5; no clear D gene. CDR3 length: 17 amino acids. In germline, CDR1 is LGHNA, CDR2 YNFKEQ. Trimming took 0 bases from V and 0 from J, leaving 12 bases between them. The CDR3 DNA reads as TGTGCCAGCAGCCAAGAAAGTGGCAGTAATAGCAATCAGCCCCAGCATTTT. It codes for CASSQESGSNSNQPQHF.

The V and J genes are TRBV6-5 and TRBJ2-5, with D maybe TRBD1 (6 bases). Per the germline V gene, CDR1 is MNHEY and CDR2 is SVGAGI. This CDR3 spans 14 amino acids. V lost 6 bases, J lost 1 base, and 12 bases lay in between. DNA for the CDR3: TGTGCCAGCAGAGGACAGCCTAGCCAAGAGACCCAGTACTTC. The encoded protein is CASRGQPSQETQYF.

This clone was seen once. The rearrangement uses TRBV20-1 and TRBJ1-2, with D tentatively TRBD1 (6 bases). The V and J ends lost 6 bases and 8 bases respectively, with 13 bases between them. The CDR3 is 11 amino acids. Germline V lookup: CDR1 DFQATT, CDR2 SNEGSKA (reference sequence). Written as DNA, the CDR3 is TGCAGTGCAAGACAGGCGGGAGGCTACACCTTC. Translating it yields CSARQAGGYTF.

The chain employs TRBV3-1 (or the pseudogene TRBV3-2) and TRBJ2-7; 11 nucleotides align to TRBD1. The CDR3 consists of 13 residues. Looked up from germline, CDR1 is LGHDT and CDR2 is YNNKEL (reference sequence). Germline trimming cut 1 base from V and 10 bases from J; bases unmatched to any gene: 3. CDR3 in DNA: TGTGCCAGCAGCCAAGTGGACAGGGGGCGACAGTACTTC. Amino acids: CASSQVDRGRQYF.

This chain uses TRBV2 with TRBJ1-2; D uncertain. V lost 2 bases and J 0 bases, leaving 4 bases between the germline ends. The germline CDR1 and CDR2 sequences are SNHLY and FYNNEI. The CDR3 has 13 amino acids. CDR3 sequence: CASSELTNYGYTF. Here the CDR3 DNA reads TGTGCCAGCAGTGAACTGACTAACTATGGCTACACCTTC.

This chain uses TRBV2 with TRBJ1-2; D uncertain. The CDR3 covers 14 residues. Germline loops: CDR1 SNHLY, CDR2 FYNNEI. V gave up 2 bases and J gave up 4 bases, with 11 bases separating them. CDR3 DNA: TGTGCCAGCAGTGAAAGGCAGCTCCCCTATGGCTACACCTTC. Protein sequence: CASSERQLPYGYTF.

The V and J genes are TRBV3-1 (or the pseudogene TRBV3-2) and TRBJ1-1, with 10 bases that match TRBD1. Trimming cost V 2 bases and J 4 bases; bases outside gene matches: 4. The CDR3 length is 15 residues. The germline gives CDR1 LGHDT, CDR2 YNNKEL (reference sequence). The CDR3 spells CASSQSRDRGTEAFF. CDR3 nucleotides: TGTGCCAGCAGCCAATCACGGGACAGGGGCACTGAAGCTTTCTTT.

The chain recombines TRBV9 with TRBJ2-1; D ambiguous. Germline CDR1 and CDR2: SGDLS and YYNGEE. This CDR3 has 16 amino acids. Trimming left V 0 bases short and J 1 base short, with 11 bases between. The CDR3 DNA reads TGTGCCAGCAGCGTAGGGATAGCTAATTCCTACAATGAGCAGTTCTTC. This sequence encodes CASSVGIANSYNEQFF.

The V and J genes are TRBV4-2 and TRBJ2-3; possibly TRBD1 or TRBD2 for D (5 bases each). Germline lookup yields CDR1 LGHNA and CDR2 YNFKEQ. With 1 base removed from V and 7 bases from J, the gap between germline ends came to 9 bases. CDR3 length: 13 residues. The CDR3 DNA sequence: TGTGCCAGCAGCCAAGGGGGGACGTATACGCAGTATTTT. This codes for CASSQGGTYTQYF.